Listed below are T cell receptor beta chains from one sample, sequenced in a study of cytotoxic CD8 clonotypes in ibrutinib-treated CLL. Clones were sequenced by immunoSEQ multiplex PCR, and TCRdb holds only the in-frame ones, with some missing. Here the sample spans 190,000 or so clones, approximately 68% being singletons. The specimen comprised PBMCs, sampled after 24 months of ibrutinib treatment. These receptors were obtained from a human donor with chronic lymphocytic leukemia. The CDR3 runs from the conserved cysteine through the conserved F or W. A D gene is named only where the DNA matches it firmly. A clone size is listed for some rows: how often the clone was seen (once, few, many), or a class if it is expanded.

clone size: few
D gene: .
V gene: TRBV10-2
J gene: TRBJ2-1
CDR3 protein: CASSEFSGVYNEQFF
CDR3 DNA: TGCGCCAGCAGTGAGTTTTCGGGAGTGTACAATGAGCAGTTCTTC

clone size: .
D gene: .
V gene: TRBV6-1
J gene: TRBJ1-1
CDR3 protein: CASTLDRLNTEAFF
CDR3 DNA: TGTGCCAGCACCTTAGACAGGCTGAACACTGAAGCTTTCTTT

clone size: .
D gene: TRBD2
V gene: TRBV5-1
J gene: TRBJ2-5
CDR3 protein: CASRGLAAIQETQYF
CDR3 DNA: TGCGCCAGCAGGGGACTAGCGGCCATCCAAGAGACCCAGTACTTC

clone size: .
D gene: .
V gene: TRBV11-2
J gene: TRBJ1-4
CDR3 protein: CASSLGKRLFF
CDR3 DNA: TGTGCCAGCAGCTTAGGGAAAAGACTGTTTTTT

clone size: .
D gene: .
V gene: TRBV28
J gene: TRBJ1-5
CDR3 protein: CASRSGGLGNQPQHF
CDR3 DNA: TGTGCCAGCAGGTCCGGGGGGCTGGGCAATCAGCCCCAGCATTTT

clone size: .
D gene: TRBD1
V gene: TRBV2
J gene: TRBJ1-2
CDR3 protein: CASSDRTGLYYGYTF
CDR3 DNA: TGTGCCAGCAGTGATAGGACAGGCCTATACTATGGCTACACCTTC

clone size: few
D gene: TRBD2
V gene: TRBV7-6
J gene: TRBJ2-3
CDR3 protein: CASSFLIEREDTDTQYF
CDR3 DNA: TGTGCCAGCAGCTTCCTAATAGAGCGGGAGGACACAGATACGCAGTATTTT

clone size: .
D gene: .
V gene: TRBV18
J gene: TRBJ1-1
CDR3 protein: CASSPYSTGNTEAFF
CDR3 DNA: TGTGCCAGCTCACCCTACTCGACAGGAAACACTGAAGCTTTCTTT

clone size: .
D gene: .
V gene: TRBV28
J gene: TRBJ1-1
CDR3 protein: CAITDSLNTEAFF
CDR3 DNA: TGTGCCATTACGGACAGTTTGAACACTGAAGCTTTCTTT

clone size: .
D gene: TRBD1
V gene: TRBV27
J gene: TRBJ1-2
CDR3 protein: CASSLGTEYGYTF
CDR3 DNA: TGTGCCAGCAGCCTCGGGACAGAGTATGGCTACACCTTC

clone size: few
D gene: TRBD2
V gene: TRBV7-3
J gene: TRBJ2-1
CDR3 protein: CASSLFTSGSDRQFF
CDR3 DNA: TGTGCCAGCAGCTTATTTACTAGCGGGAGTGATCGGCAGTTCTTC

clone size: .
D gene: .
V gene: TRBV11-1
J gene: TRBJ1-1
CDR3 protein: CASSPGTRGLVFF
CDR3 DNA: TGTGCCAGCAGCCCCGGGACAAGGGGTCTTGTTTTCTTT

clone size: few
D gene: .
V gene: TRBV5-4
J gene: TRBJ2-7
CDR3 protein: CASSWTGTGSYEQYF
CDR3 DNA: TGTGCCAGCAGCTGGACCGGGACGGGCTCCTACGAGCAGTACTTC

clone size: few
D gene: TRBD1
V gene: TRBV11-3
J gene: TRBJ2-2
CDR3 protein: CASSLVNWTGLCTGELFF
CDR3 DNA: TGTGCCAGCAGCTTAGTTAATTGGACAGGGCTGTGCACCGGGGAGCTGTTTTTT

clone size: once
D gene: .
V gene: TRBV6-1
J gene: TRBJ1-2
CDR3 protein: CASSEWGPGYTF
CDR3 DNA: TGTGCCAGCAGTGAATGGGGACCTGGCTACACCTTC

clone size: .
D gene: TRBD1
V gene: TRBV10-3
J gene: TRBJ1-1
CDR3 protein: CAISEPRDRANAFF
CDR3 DNA: TGTGCCATCAGTGAGCCCCGGGACAGGGCTAACGCTTTCTTT

clone size: few
D gene: .
V gene: TRBV10-3
J gene: TRBJ2-1
CDR3 protein: CAISESGTRSHEQFF
CDR3 DNA: TGTGCCATCAGTGAGTCGGGGACCCGCAGCCATGAGCAGTTCTTC

clone size: .
D gene: TRBD2
V gene: TRBV7-9
J gene: TRBJ2-1
CDR3 protein: CASSTGTSGQQFF
CDR3 DNA: TGTGCCAGCAGCACCGGGACTAGCGGGCAGCAGTTCTTC

clone size: few
D gene: .
V gene: TRBV5-4
J gene: TRBJ2-2
CDR3 protein: CASSGGHPNTGELFF
CDR3 DNA: TGTGCCAGCAGCGGGGGACATCCGAACACCGGGGAGCTGTTTTTT

clone size: .
D gene: TRBD2
V gene: TRBV30
J gene: TRBJ2-1
CDR3 protein: CAWSWSGDYNEQFF
CDR3 DNA: TGTGCCTGGAGTTGGAGCGGGGACTACAATGAGCAGTTCTTC

clone size: once
D gene: .
V gene: TRBV4-3
J gene: TRBJ1-3
CDR3 protein: CASSQAWSSGNTIYF
CDR3 DNA: TGCGCCAGCAGCCAAGCGTGGAGCTCTGGAAACACCATATATTTT

clone size: .
D gene: .
V gene: TRBV28
J gene: TRBJ1-2
CDR3 protein: CASSNRQYGYTF
CDR3 DNA: TGTGCCAGCTCGAACAGGCAGTATGGCTACACCTTC

clone size: few
D gene: .
V gene: TRBV28
J gene: TRBJ1-2
CDR3 protein: CASSLPQEAVAF
CDR3 DNA: TGTGCCAGCAGTTTGCCCCAAGAAGCCGTTGCCTTC

clone size: few
D gene: .
V gene: TRBV28
J gene: TRBJ1-2
CDR3 protein: CASSFAGAGGYTF
CDR3 DNA: TGTGCCAGCAGTTTTGCCGGGGCCGGAGGCTACACCTTC

clone size: few
D gene: TRBD1
V gene: TRBV18
J gene: TRBJ1-1
CDR3 protein: CASSPPAGGGTEAFF
CDR3 DNA: TGTGCCAGCTCACCACCGGCAGGGGGCGGAACTGAAGCTTTCTTT

clone size: .
D gene: .
V gene: TRBV25-1
J gene: TRBJ1-2
CDR3 protein: CASLGREIYGYTF
CDR3 DNA: TGTGCCAGCCTCGGGAGGGAAATCTATGGCTACACCTTC

clone size: once
D gene: TRBD1
V gene: TRBV30
J gene: TRBJ2-7
CDR3 protein: CAWSRGRVKDEQYF
CDR3 DNA: TGTGCCTGGAGTAGGGGGCGGGTTAAGGACGAGCAGTACTTC

clone size: .
D gene: .
V gene: TRBV12-5
J gene: TRBJ2-7
CDR3 protein: CASGLGGQYYEQYF
CDR3 DNA: TGTGCTAGTGGTTTGGGGGGACAATACTACGAGCAGTACTTC

clone size: .
D gene: TRBD1
V gene: TRBV7-2
J gene: TRBJ2-7
CDR3 protein: CASSPSWDSTYEQYF
CDR3 DNA: TGTGCCAGCAGCCCTAGTTGGGACAGTACCTACGAGCAGTACTTC

clone size: .
D gene: .
V gene: TRBV28
J gene: TRBJ1-3
CDR3 protein: CASSLDRSSGNTIYF
CDR3 DNA: TGTGCCAGCAGTTTAGACAGGAGCTCTGGAAACACCATATATTTT

clone size: .
D gene: .
V gene: TRBV6-5
J gene: TRBJ2-1
CDR3 protein: CASSYSGHEQFF
CDR3 DNA: TGTGCCAGCAGTTACTCTGGGCATGAGCAGTTCTTC

clone size: .
D gene: .
V gene: TRBV5-1
J gene: TRBJ2-5
CDR3 protein: CASSLQGSQETQYF
CDR3 DNA: TGCGCCAGCAGCTTACAGGGTTCCCAAGAGACCCAGTACTTC

clone size: once
D gene: .
V gene: TRBV7-9
J gene: TRBJ2-7
CDR3 protein: CASSGGGPSYEQYF
CDR3 DNA: TGTGCCAGCAGCGGTGGAGGGCCGTCCTACGAGCAGTACTTC

clone size: once
D gene: .
V gene: TRBV5-1
J gene: TRBJ2-7
CDR3 protein: CASSTGTRYEQYF
CDR3 DNA: TGCGCCAGCAGCACCGGGACTCGGTACGAGCAGTACTTC

clone size: .
D gene: .
V gene: TRBV19
J gene: TRBJ1-2
CDR3 protein: CASFKPPGYGYTF
CDR3 DNA: TGTGCCAGTTTCAAGCCCCCGGGATATGGCTACACCTTC

clone size: .
D gene: .
V gene: TRBV30
J gene: TRBJ2-1
CDR3 protein: CAWSLHRYNEQFF
CDR3 DNA: TGTGCCTGGAGTCTTCACCGCTACAATGAGCAGTTCTTC

clone size: .
D gene: .
V gene: TRBV28
J gene: TRBJ2-5
CDR3 protein: CASSYIRGGETQYF
CDR3 DNA: TGTGCCAGCAGCTATATAAGGGGCGGAGAGACCCAGTACTTC

clone size: few
D gene: .
V gene: TRBV10-3
J gene: TRBJ1-1
CDR3 protein: CAISDTRSPDPIEAFF
CDR3 DNA: TGTGCCATCAGTGATACCAGGAGCCCAGACCCAATTGAAGCTTTCTTT

clone size: once
D gene: .
V gene: TRBV7-2
J gene: TRBJ2-3
CDR3 protein: CASTIIPGLNTDTQYF
CDR3 DNA: TGTGCCAGCACCATAATACCGGGACTTAACACAGATACGCAGTATTTT

clone size: .
D gene: .
V gene: TRBV9
J gene: TRBJ2-1
CDR3 protein: CASSPSGPYNEQFF
CDR3 DNA: TGTGCCAGCAGCCCAAGCGGGCCCTACAATGAGCAGTTCTTC

clone size: .
D gene: TRBD2
V gene: TRBV5-1
J gene: TRBJ2-5
CDR3 protein: CASSLASYTSEETQYF
CDR3 DNA: TGCGCCAGCAGCTTGGCCAGTTATACTAGCGAAGAGACCCAGTACTTC

clone size: .
D gene: .
V gene: TRBV21-1
J gene: TRBJ1-5
CDR3 protein: CASSKGRYPKDGSNQPQHF
CDR3 DNA: TGTGCCAGCAGCAAAGGAAGGTACCCGAAGGACGGGAGCAATCAGCCCCAGCATTTT

clone size: .
D gene: .
V gene: TRBV13
J gene: TRBJ2-2
CDR3 protein: CASSETGSAGELFF
CDR3 DNA: TGTGCCAGCAGCGAAACAGGGAGTGCCGGGGAGCTGTTTTTT

clone size: .
D gene: .
V gene: TRBV4-1
J gene: TRBJ1-2
CDR3 protein: CASSQNDYGYTF
CDR3 DNA: TGCGCCAGCAGCCAAAACGACTATGGCTACACCTTC

clone size: once
D gene: TRBD2
V gene: TRBV5-1
J gene: TRBJ2-3
CDR3 protein: CASSLALHPREGRDTQYF
CDR3 DNA: TGCGCCAGCAGCTTGGCCCTTCATCCGCGGGAGGGCCGGGATACGCAGTATTTT

clone size: few
D gene: TRBD1
V gene: TRBV18
J gene: TRBJ2-2
CDR3 protein: CASSAGQGVNTGELFF
CDR3 DNA: TGTGCCAGCTCCGCGGGACAGGGCGTGAACACCGGGGAGCTGTTTTTT

clone size: .
D gene: .
V gene: TRBV18
J gene: TRBJ2-1
CDR3 protein: CASSPNGYVNEQFF
CDR3 DNA: TGTGCCAGCTCACCAAACGGTTACGTCAATGAGCAGTTCTTC

clone size: .
D gene: .
V gene: TRBV15
J gene: TRBJ2-1
CDR3 protein: CATQQGSIEQFF
CDR3 DNA: TGTGCCACGCAACAGGGATCTATAGAGCAGTTCTTC

clone size: few
D gene: .
V gene: TRBV29-1
J gene: TRBJ2-3
CDR3 protein: CSVEDLTDTQYF
CDR3 DNA: TGCAGCGTTGAAGATCTTACAGATACGCAGTATTTT